Detailed here is one T cell receptor beta chain. What it binds is unknown. V was cut by 7 bases and J by 0 bases, with 12 bases left in between. In germline, CDR1 is MDHEN, CDR2 SYDVKM. CDR3 length: 14 residues. The assay was immunoSEQ multiplex PCR, and TCRdb's table has in-frame clones only and misses some. The table includes around 88,000 clones, roughly 87% detected once. This specimen belongs to a study of graft-versus-host responses after intestinal transplantation. The sequence derives from a human donor who received an intestinal transplant. The chain joins TRBV28 to TRBJ2-5, with TRBD2 as a possible D gene (6 bases). The sample in question was unstimulated CD8+ T cells sorted from spleen or lymph node cells, obtained before intestinal transplant. CDR3 in DNA: TGTGCCAGCACCACTTGGGACTACCAAGAGACCCAGTACTTC. Residues: CASTTWDYQETQYF.